This is a list of T cell receptor beta chains from one sample in a study of cytomegalovirus exposure and HLA in healthy donors. Here immunoSEQ multiplex PCR was the method, and the copy in TCRdb shows in-frame clones only, minus some. The sample holds around 150,000 clones, roughly 75% seen once. Input material: PBMCs. All receptors come from a man aged 25 to 45 in good health and CMV-seronegative. Both conserved end residues are part of each CDR3. The D gene is left open where the match is weak. Rows may omit the clone size; those that give it use once, few, many or a size class.

>NA|TRBD2|TRBV2|TRBJ2-3
TGTGCCAGCAGCCAACTAGCGGGAGGGCCAGATACGCAGTATTTT
CASSQLAGGPDTQYF
>NA|TRBD1|TRBV7-9|TRBJ1-3
TGTGCCAGCAGAGCAGCAGGGGACAGACATTACTCTGGAAACACCATATATTTT
CASRAAGDRHYSGNTIYF
>NA|TRBD1|TRBV27|TRBJ1-2
TGTGCCAGCAGTTATAAGGGGCAGGGGGCTAACTATGGCTACACCTTC
CASSYKGQGANYGYTF
>NA|NA|TRBV6-5|TRBJ2-1
TGTGCCAGCAGTTACTCGAGGTTCAATGAGCAGTTCTTC
CASSYSRFNEQFF
>NA|NA|TRBV7-9|TRBJ2-7
TGTGCCAGCAGCTCGTTGAGGGAATACGAGCAGTACTTC
CASSSLREYEQYF
>NA|TRBD2|TRBV6-6|TRBJ2-7
TGTGCCACCGGGGGGGCCGTTATGGGCGAGCAGTACTTC
CATGGAVMGEQYF
>few|TRBD1|TRBV10-2|TRBJ2-7
TGCGCCAGCCGACGGGACAGCTGGCGGGAGCAGTACTTC
CASRRDSWREQYF
>NA|NA|TRBV5-4|TRBJ1-2
TGTGCCAGCAGCTTGCTCGCCAGTCAGTTTCATGGCTACACCTTC
CASSLLASQFHGYTF
>NA|NA|TRBV5-1|TRBJ2-1
TGCGCCAGCAGCTGGACGCAGCAGGGTGAGCAGTTCTTC
CASSWTQQGEQFF
>few|NA|TRBV7-8|TRBJ2-1
TGTGCCAGCAGCCTCCGGGACAGAGCGGGCGAAAGCTCCTACAATGAGCAGTTCTTC
CASSLRDRAGESSYNEQFF
>few|TRBD1|TRBV5-4|TRBJ1-4
TGTGCCAGCAGTGTCGACAGGGGATATGAAAAACTGTTTTTT
CASSVDRGYEKLFF
>NA|NA|TRBV18|TRBJ2-7
TGTGCCAGCTCACCACCCGGGGTTTCGGTTTCCCACGAGCAGTACTTC
CASSPPGVSVSHEQYF
>once|TRBD1|TRBV6-4|TRBJ1-6
TGTGCCAGCAGTGCCGCGCTCACAGGGGATTCACCCCTCCACTTT
CASSAALTGDSPLHF
>NA|NA|TRBV10-3|TRBJ1-6
TGTGCCACCGCCCCGGACAGTAATTCACCCCTCCACTTT
CATAPDSNSPLHF
>NA|NA|TRBV6-1|TRBJ2-3
TGTGCCAGCAGTGACTTATCTACCGCGGTTACGCAGTATTTT
CASSDLSTAVTQYF
>NA|TRBD2|TRBV5-1|TRBJ2-1
TGCGCCAGCAGCTTATCACCGACTAGCGGGGAAAACAATGAGCAGTTCTTC
CASSLSPTSGENNEQFF
>NA|TRBD1|TRBV6-1|TRBJ2-1
TGTGCCAGCAGCCGCGGACAGGGGCCTTACAATGAGCAGTTCTTC
CASSRGQGPYNEQFF
>once|TRBD2|TRBV5-1|TRBJ2-7
TGCGCCAGCAGCCGGACTAGCGGGAGGGCCTTAGACGAGCAGTACTTC
CASSRTSGRALDEQYF
>NA|NA|TRBV28|TRBJ1-1
TGTGCCAGCTCCTTGGTGCGCACTGAAGCTTTCTTT
CASSLVRTEAFF
>NA|NA|TRBV29-1|TRBJ1-1
TGCAGCGGGGGGCGGGGGCAAGAGGCTTTCTTT
CSGGRGQEAFF
>NA|TRBD2|TRBV13|TRBJ2-7
TGTGCCAGCAGCTTAGGGCGGGAGTTTCACTACGAGCAGTACTTC
CASSLGREFHYEQYF
>NA|TRBD2|TRBV6-5|TRBJ2-1
TGTGCCAGCAGTTACTCGGGGGGAGGGAGGAACAATGAGCAGTTCTTC
CASSYSGGGRNNEQFF
>NA|TRBD1|TRBV7-9|TRBJ2-7
TGTGCCAGCAGCAAAGGACAGGGCCCTCACTACGAGCAGTACTTC
CASSKGQGPHYEQYF
>NA|NA|TRBV28|TRBJ1-3
TGTGCCAGCAGTGATCAAGCGGTGTTGGGAAACACCATATATTTT
CASSDQAVLGNTIYF
>NA|TRBD1|TRBV28|TRBJ2-2
TGTGCCAGCAGGCATGACAGGGCCACGAACACCGGGGAGCTGTTTTTT
CASRHDRATNTGELFF
>NA|TRBD1|TRBV28|TRBJ1-4
TGTGCCAGCACCGCCCGGGGGACAGGTCCTCTCAGTGAAAAACTGTTTTTT
CASTARGTGPLSEKLFF
>NA|NA|TRBV19|TRBJ1-1
TGTGCCAGTAGTATGTATAACCAGGGTAGGGACACTGAAGCTTTCTTT
CASSMYNQGRDTEAFF
>NA|TRBD1|TRBV11-2|TRBJ1-5
TGTGCCAGCAGCGCAGGGGGCGGACAGCCCCAGCATTTT
CASSAGGGQPQHF
>NA|TRBD1|TRBV2|TRBJ1-2
TGTGCCAGCAGTGAAGGGACAGGGGGCACCTATGGCTACACCTTC
CASSEGTGGTYGYTF
>few|NA|TRBV11-2|TRBJ1-4
TGTGCCAGCAGCCTAGATTGGGGGCAAGGAAAACTGTTTTTT
CASSLDWGQGKLFF
>NA|NA|TRBV29-1|TRBJ2-7
TGCAGCGCCAGGGACGAAATCAGGGGCTACGAGCAGTACTTC
CSARDEIRGYEQYF
>NA|NA|TRBV4-1|TRBJ1-4
TGCGCCAGCAGCCCAGGTTGGATACAGGTGAATGAAAAACTGTTTTTT
CASSPGWIQVNEKLFF
>NA|TRBD2|TRBV25-1|TRBJ2-7
TGTGCCAGCAGTGAATGGACGGGAGGGGCAAGTAAGCAGTACTTC
CASSEWTGGASKQYF
>NA|TRBD1|TRBV7-9|TRBJ1-1
TGTTCCAGCAGTCGACAGGGGACTGAAGCTTTCTTT
CSSSRQGTEAFF
>NA|TRBD1|TRBV28|TRBJ1-5
TGTGCCAGCAACGACAGGGGCTCTCAGCCCCAGCATTTT
CASNDRGSQPQHF
>NA|TRBD1|TRBV19|TRBJ1-1
TGTGCAAGTAGGGCCCACAGGGGCCCCACTGAAGCTTTCTTT
CASRAHRGPTEAFF
>NA|NA|TRBV12-5|TRBJ2-1
TGTGCTAGTGGTTTGGGGTCTAACGAGCAGTTCTTC
CASGLGSNEQFF
>NA|TRBD1|TRBV4-1|TRBJ1-3
TGCGCCAGCAGCCTTTGGGTGGGACAGGGTAGGAACACCATATATTTT
CASSLWVGQGRNTIYF
>NA|NA|TRBV27|TRBJ2-2
TGTGCCAGCAGTTCCCTGACGGGAGTAAACACCGGGGAGCTGTTTTTT
CASSSLTGVNTGELFF
>NA|NA|TRBV25-1|TRBJ1-6
TGTGCCAGCAGTGGACCTGCAGGCCTGTTTAATTCACCCCTCCACTTT
CASSGPAGLFNSPLHF
>NA|NA|TRBV28|TRBJ1-1
TGTGCCAGCAGTTTGCATAGAATGAGAGGAGGTGAAGCTTTCTTT
CASSLHRMRGGEAFF
>NA|TRBD1|TRBV13|TRBJ1-1
TGTGCCAGCAGCTTCCAAACAGGGGGTCAAGGGAACACTGAAGCTTTCTTT
CASSFQTGGQGNTEAFF
>few|NA|TRBV27|TRBJ1-5
TGTGCCAGCAGTTTGTGGGGGGGGAGCAATCAGCCCCAGCATTTT
CASSLWGGSNQPQHF
>NA|NA|TRBV28|TRBJ1-6
TGTGCCAGCAGTTTTATGCAGTCTTCACCCCTCCACTTT
CASSFMQSSPLHF
>NA|TRBD1|TRBV7-9|TRBJ2-3
TGTGCCAGCAGCTCCACCGGGACAGAGGGCCTCACAGATACGCAGTATTTT
CASSSTGTEGLTDTQYF
>NA|TRBD2|TRBV6-6|TRBJ2-1
TGTGCCAGCAGCTATACTAGCGGTCCTTACAATGAGCAGTTCTTC
CASSYTSGPYNEQFF
>NA|TRBD2|TRBV6-6|TRBJ2-7
TGTGCCAGCAGTCTGGCGGGGGACTCCTACGAGCAGTACTTC
CASSLAGDSYEQYF
>NA|NA|TRBV5-1|TRBJ2-5
TGCGCCAGCCTTTCAACGGGACAACAAGAGACCCAGTACTTC
CASLSTGQQETQYF
>NA|NA|TRBV10-3|TRBJ2-7
TGTGCCATCAGTGAGGGACAGAGCTCCTACGAGCAGTACTTC
CAISEGQSSYEQYF
>NA|NA|TRBV6-5|TRBJ1-1
TGTGCCAGCAGGATGTTTCAGGAGAACACTGAAGCTTTCTTT
CASRMFQENTEAFF
>NA|NA|TRBV5-1|TRBJ2-7
TGCGCCAGCAGCTTGGCAATCGGGGACATAACCTACGAGCAGTACTTC
CASSLAIGDITYEQYF
>NA|TRBD1|TRBV27|TRBJ2-7
TGTGCCAGCAGTCGCACCCGACAGGGGGGATTACCGACCCCCTACGAGCAGTACTTC
CASSRTRQGGLPTPYEQYF
>NA|TRBD1|TRBV6-1|TRBJ1-5
TGTGCCGTATTGACAGGGGGTAGCAATCAGCCCCAGAATTTT
CAVLTGGSNQPQNF
>NA|NA|TRBV6-1|TRBJ1-5
TGTGCCAGCACGCTTGAGGGGCCCCAGCATTTT
CASTLEGPQHF
>NA|NA|TRBV6-1|TRBJ1-5
TGTGCCAGCAGGGCCTGGACAGCTCAGAATCAGCCCCAGCATTTT
CASRAWTAQNQPQHF
>NA|NA|TRBV4-1|TRBJ1-5
TGCGCCAGCAGCCAAGACGATCTAACTAGAGGTTTCAATCAGCCCCAGCATTTT
CASSQDDLTRGFNQPQHF
>once|NA|TRBV5-8|TRBJ2-1
TGTGCCAGCAGCCGCCCCGAGGGTAGCCGTTACGGTGAGCAGTTCTTC
CASSRPEGSRYGEQFF
>NA|TRBD2|TRBV6-5|TRBJ2-5
TGTGCCAGCAGTAGCGGGAATAAGAGGACCCAGTACTTC
CASSSGNKRTQYF
>few|NA|TRBV6-1|TRBJ1-5
TGTGCCAGCAGTGTAAATCTGGGACAAGCGAATCAGCCCCAGCATTTT
CASSVNLGQANQPQHF
>NA|TRBD1|TRBV19|TRBJ2-1
TGTGCCAGTAGTCGACAGGGAATCTACAATGAGCAGTTCTTC
CASSRQGIYNEQFF